What follows are 25 T cell receptor beta chains derived from one specimen sequenced in a study of T-cell memory formation after mild COVID-19. TCRdb passed the 5' RACE reads through MiXCR, listing each CDR3 protein once. The profile shows roughly 280,000 distinct CDR3 sequences, over 7% of them singletons. What was sequenced was PBMCs or a T cell subset sorted from them (not recorded which). Receptors originate from a man between 18 and 35 years old who had mild COVID-19 (a few samples of this study predate the infection). Cell type and time point are not known.

This clonotype has a handful of counts. This sequence joins TRBV6-5 and TRBJ1-1; D not certain. Germline CDR1 MNHEY, CDR2 SVGAGI. Between the trimmed V and J ends, which lost 10 bases and 0 bases, there was a span of 18 bases. This CDR3 comprises 15 residues. For the CDR3, the DNA is TGTGCCACCTCTCGGGCGACGGGGTTGAACACTGAAGCTTTCTTT. It codes for CATSRATGLNTEAFF.

In this sample, this clonotype turned up a few times. The J gene is TRBJ2-1, the V gene TRBV4-1; D is perhaps TRBD2 (6 bases). The V gene lost 4 bases and the J gene lost 9 bases, with 22 bases spanning the gap. The CDR3 sequence is 16 residues long. Germline V gene lookup returns CDR1 MGHRA and CDR2 YSYEKL. The CDR3 loop reads CASSREPRGGMAEQFF. The DNA for the CDR3 is TGCGCCAGCAGCCGGGAACCCCGTGGGGGGATGGCTGAGCAGTTCTTC.

The CDR3 protein is CASSRRDRSYGYTF. The CDR3 coding sequence is TGTGCCAGCAGCAGAAGGGACAGATCCTATGGCTACACCTTC. This rearrangement joins TRBV9 to TRBJ1-2; 7 bases map to TRBD1. V shed 4 bases and J 4 bases; nucleotides not matched to a gene: 7. CDR1 SGDLS and CDR2 YYNGEE come from the germline V gene. The length of the CDR3 is 14 residues.

The chain is built from TRBV28 and TRBJ2-6; D unclear. CDR1 MDHEN and CDR2 SYDVKM come from the germline V gene. The CDR3 totals 12 residues. The CDR3 nucleotides read TGTGCGTGTGGGGCTGGGGCCAACGTCCTGACTTTC. This translates into CACGAGANVLTF.

There are many counts of this clonotype. The rearrangement uses TRBV14 and TRBJ2-7; D possibly matches TRBD1 or TRBD2 (5 bases each). Germline V gene sequence: CDR1 SGHDN, CDR2 FVKESK. V was clipped by 2 bases and J by 2 bases, with 13 bases between them. The CDR3 sequence is 15 residues long. Written as DNA, the CDR3 is TGTGCCAGCAGCCAAACAGGCCGGGAAACCTACGAGCAGTACTTC. It encodes CASSQTGRETYEQYF.

There are many counts of this clonotype. CDR3 amino acids: CASRPGTSAYNEQFF. CDR3 DNA sequence: TGCGCCAGCAGACCCGGGACTAGCGCCTACAATGAGCAGTTCTTC. The rearrangement uses TRBV4-3 and TRBJ2-1, with 10 bases aligning to TRBD2. The CDR3 has 15 residues. Germline CDR1 reads LGHNA; CDR2 reads YSLEER. Losses at the gene ends were 6 bases for V and 2 bases for J; bases not matched to a gene: 4.

Only a few counts were recorded for this clonotype. CDR3 sequence reads: CASSLFGLAGVLNNEQFF. CDR3 DNA: TGTGCCAGCAGTCTATTCGGACTAGCGGGGGTGCTGAACAATGAGCAGTTCTTC. The chain couples TRBV6-1 to TRBJ2-1, with 13 nucleotides matching TRBD2. Germline CDR1 reads MNHNS; CDR2 reads SASEGT. With V trimmed by 5 bases and J by 5 bases, 12 bases remained unmatched. This CDR3 spans 18 amino acids.

This clonotype was seen a handful of times. The J gene is TRBJ1-2, the V gene TRBV7-2, with 7 bases identical to TRBD1. The V segment lost 3 bases and the J segment 4 bases; nucleotides outside the gene matches: 11. Germline CDR1 and CDR2: SGHTA and FQGNSA. This CDR3 is 16 amino acids long. CDR3 nucleotides: TGTGCCAGCAGCTTTGACAGGGAGTATTCCTCCTATGGCTACACCTTC. Translating it yields CASSFDREYSSYGYTF.

This clonotype has only a few counts. The V call is TRBV7-8, the J call TRBJ1-5; D perhaps matches TRBD1 (5 bases). Trimming took off 5 bases at V and 7 bases at J, with 9 bases between the two ends. Germline V gene sequence: CDR1 SGHVS, CDR2 FQNEAQ. The CDR3 totals 12 residues. CDR3 nucleotides: TGTGCCAGCAGCGTCGGGGGACAGCCCCAGCATTTT. It yields the protein CASSVGGQPQHF.

This clonotype was observed many times. This chain links TRBV7-2 with TRBJ1-4; no firm D call. Germline CDR1 is SGHTA and CDR2 is FQGNSA. The CDR3 consists of 12 residues. Trimming took off 3 bases at V and 5 bases at J, with 4 bases between the two ends. The CDR3, as DNA: TGTGCCAGCAGCTTCCAGAATGAAAAACTGTTTTTT. Translating it yields CASSFQNEKLFF.

This clonotype was detected many times. The chain recombines TRBV9 with TRBJ1-3, with a tentative D call TRBD1 (6 bases). Germline values: CDR1 SGDLS, CDR2 YYNGEE. V lost 4 bases, J lost 3 bases, and 8 bases lay in between. The CDR3 contains 13 residues. The CDR3 DNA reads TGTGCCAGCAGCTGGACAGTTGGAAACACCATATATTTT. This gives the protein CASSWTVGNTIYF.

This clonotype was counted only a few times. This chain links TRBV10-3 with TRBJ1-1; no clear D. The CDR3 length is 13 residues. Germline values: CDR1 ENHRY, CDR2 SYGVKD. V was shortened by 10 bases and J by 3 bases, with 15 bases between the two germline ends. The CDR3 DNA is TGTGCCACCCGCCTGAGTGGGGACACTGAAGCTTTCTTT. Translated, it gives CATRLSGDTEAFF.

There are many counts of this clonotype. This chain links TRBV3-1 with TRBJ2-7, with a possible D match to TRBD2 (6 bases). CDR3 size: 13 residues. V lost 11 bases to trimming and J lost 1 base, with 15 bases between them. Germline CDR1 reads LGHDT; CDR2 reads YNNKEL (reference sequence). The CDR3 here is CAARRAGSYEQYF. The CDR3 DNA reads as TGTGCCGCAAGGAGGGCAGGGTCCTACGAGCAGTACTTC.

The J gene is TRBJ1-3, the V gene TRBV7-8; weak D call: TRBD1 (5 bases). Trimming shortened V by 5 bases and J by 0 bases, and 11 bases separated the two germline ends. The CDR3 sequence is 15 residues long. From germline, CDR1 is SGHVS and CDR2 FQNEAQ. This chain's CDR3 is CASSDRDLSGNTIYF. The CDR3 DNA reads as TGTGCCAGCAGCGACCGGGACCTCTCTGGAAACACCATATATTTT.

Only one count was recorded for this clonotype. Since the CDR3 does not end with the conserved phenylalanine or tryptophan, this likely comes from a read error. The rearrangement links TRBV20-1 to TRBJ1-2; D is unclear. The CDR3 covers 12 residues. Looked up from germline, CDR1 is DFQATT and CDR2 is SNEGSKA (reference sequence). V gave up 3 bases and J gave up 4 bases, with 9 bases separating them. The CDR3, as DNA: TGCAGTGCTAGCCGAGGGAGCTATGGCTACACCTCC. As protein: CSASRGSYGYTS.

This clonotype was seen only a few times. The V call is TRBV19, the J call TRBJ2-5; D is ambiguous. Trimming took 9 bases from V and 5 from J, leaving 19 bases between them. The germline V gene has CDR1 LNHDA and CDR2 SQIVND (reference sequence). This CDR3 contains 14 residues. Written as DNA, the CDR3 is TGTGCCAGAAGACAAAAAACAGTTCCGGAGACCCAGTACTTC. Amino acid sequence: CARRQKTVPETQYF.

V gene TRBV27 combines with J gene TRBJ2-2; perhaps D is TRBD1 or TRBD2 (5 bases each). Germline CDR1 and CDR2: MNHEY and SMNVEV (reference sequence). The CDR3 runs 15 residues. V was pared by 5 bases and J by 6 bases, with 16 bases between. The CDR3 here is CASSRDGNDPGELFF. The CDR3 DNA is TGTGCCAGCAGTCGGGACGGGAATGATCCCGGGGAGCTGTTTTTT.

The chain is built from TRBV5-1 and TRBJ1-2; 7 positions agree with TRBD1. The CDR3 extends over 14 amino acids. In germline, CDR1 is SGHRS, CDR2 YFSETQ. The V gene end was trimmed by 1 base and the J gene end by 6 bases; junction bases not matched to a gene: 6. The CDR3 is CASSLQQGIDGYTF. CDR3 nucleotides: TGCGCCAGCAGCTTGCAACAGGGGATAGATGGCTACACCTTC.

This clonotype occurred a few times. The chain has TRBV11-2 and TRBJ2-2, with D tentatively TRBD1 or TRBD2 (5 bases each). The V and J ends lost 5 bases and 9 bases respectively, with 16 bases between them. The germline CDR1 and CDR2 sequences are SGHAT and FQNNGV. The CDR3 runs to 14 residues. CDR3 sequence (DNA): TGTGCCAGCAGCCGTAACCGATGGGGGAGGGAGCTGTTTTTT. Its translation: CASSRNRWGRELFF.

The rearrangement links TRBV7-2 to TRBJ1-4; D not resolved. The V end was cut by 3 bases, the J end by 8 bases, with 13 bases between. There are 14 residues in the CDR3. From germline, CDR1 is SGHTA and CDR2 FQGNSA. DNA for the CDR3: TGTGCCAGCAGCTTGCTCCCGGGTCGAGAAAAACTGTTTTTT. Amino acids: CASSLLPGREKLFF.

This clonotype was counted a single time. The chain couples TRBV7-9 to TRBJ2-1; TRBD2 aligns across 12 bases. J was trimmed by 8 bases and V by 5 bases; bases with no gene match: 13. The CDR3 length is 17 residues. Per the germline V gene, CDR1 is SEHNR and CDR2 is FQNEAQ (reference sequence). The chain's CDR3 is CASSGRGLAGGLYEQFF. In DNA, the CDR3 is TGTGCCAGCAGCGGACGAGGGCTAGCGGGGGGGCTCTATGAGCAGTTCTTC.

This clonotype appeared a few times. The chain couples TRBV4-1 to TRBJ1-6; 9 nucleotides agree with TRBD1. Trimming removed 0 bases from V and 10 bases from J; junction bases left unmatched: 7. CDR1 and CDR2 (germline): MGHRA, YSYEKL. The CDR3 consists of 16 residues. The CDR3 is CASSQELGQGGSPLHF. CDR3 coding DNA: TGCGCCAGCAGCCAAGAGCTGGGACAGGGAGGGTCACCCCTCCACTTT.

The chain is built from TRBV3-1 and TRBJ2-1; 8 positions agree with TRBD2. The germline V gene encodes CDR1 LGHDT and CDR2 YNNKEL (reference sequence). The CDR3 runs to 16 residues. Trimming removed 6 bases from V and 4 bases from J; junction bases left unmatched: 11. CDR3 nucleotide sequence: TGTGCCAGCAGGGCATACGGGGCGGGGGGATACAATGAGCAGTTCTTC. Its translation: CASRAYGAGGYNEQFF.

Many counts were recorded for this clonotype. The chain links TRBV7-8 to TRBJ2-3, with 8 bases matching TRBD2. V lost 3 bases, J lost 8 bases, and 10 bases stayed unmatched. Per germline, CDR1 SGHVS and CDR2 FQNEAQ. This CDR3 is built from 15 residues. The CDR3 sequence: CASSLPPGGPSTQYF. The CDR3 DNA is TGTGCCAGCAGCTTGCCGCCGGGGGGGCCGTCTACGCAGTATTTT.

The CDR3 DNA reads as TGTGCCAGCAGCCAATCGAGGAGGGGGAACACTGAAGCTTTCTTT. Translated: CASSQSRRGNTEAFF. The rearrangement links TRBV4-2 to TRBJ1-1; possible D gene TRBD1, 5 bases. V lost 2 bases to trimming and J lost 1 base, with 11 bases between them. CDR1 and CDR2 (germline): LGHNA, YNFKEQ. The CDR3 covers 15 residues.